Listed below are T cell receptor beta chains from one sample, sequenced in a study of cytomegalovirus exposure and HLA in healthy donors. Clones were read by immunoSEQ multiplex PCR, and TCRdb kept only the in-frame ones, dropping some. The table lists under 150,000 clones, around 77% of them singletons, with approximately 0.86% in the top ten. Sequencing used PBMCs. The receptors were gathered from a woman aged 55-70 years in good health and CMV-seronegative. Both conserved end residues are part of each CDR3. D genes are given only for firm matches. Part of the rows lack a size; the others show once, few, many or a class for expanded clones.

size	V	D	J	CDR3	DNA
.	TRBV5-5	.	TRBJ2-7	CASSLGVSLTYEQYF	TGTGCCAGCAGCCTGGGAGTTAGCCTGACCTACGAGCAGTACTTC
few	TRBV19	.	TRBJ1-2	CASSGLEGSDTF	TGTGCCAGTAGTGGGTTGGAGGGTTCTGATACCTTC
.	TRBV28	.	TRBJ1-5	CASSLGAGGRPQHF	TGTGCCAGCAGTTTAGGGGCGGGGGGGCGGCCCCAGCATTTT
.	TRBV28	.	TRBJ2-1	CASSLLKLGGYNEQFF	TGTGCCAGCAGTTTATTGAAATTAGGGGGTTACAATGAGCAGTTCTTC
.	TRBV2	.	TRBJ2-2	CASSVIPRAGELFF	TGTGCCAGCAGTGTGATCCCGAGGGCCGGGGAGCTGTTTTTT
.	TRBV18	.	TRBJ1-1	CASSPLSGRNTEAFF	TGTGCCAGCTCACCACTCTCGGGGAGGAACACTGAAGCTTTCTTT
few	TRBV28	.	TRBJ1-6	CASSLSAGKLTGSPLHF	TGTGCCAGCAGTTTGTCTGCAGGGAAATTGACGGGTTCACCCCTCCACTTT
.	TRBV4-1	.	TRBJ2-2	CASSQEGLVSTGELFF	TGCGCCAGCAGCCAAGAAGGCCTAGTAAGCACCGGGGAGCTGTTTTTT
.	TRBV15	.	TRBJ1-6	CATSRGTGYYNSPLHF	TGTGCCACCAGCAGAGGTACGGGGTATTATAATTCACCCCTCCACTTT
.	TRBV30	.	TRBJ1-2	CAWRHWGIDGYTF	TGTGCCTGGAGACACTGGGGCATTGATGGCTACACCTTC
.	TRBV30	.	TRBJ1-2	CAWSRLDYGYTF	TGTGCCTGGAGCAGGCTGGACTATGGCTACACCTTC
once	TRBV7-9	.	TRBJ1-4	CASNRRGIDEKLFF	TGTGCCAGCAACCGCAGGGGCATCGATGAAAAACTGTTTTTT
few	TRBV27	TRBD1	TRBJ2-2	CASSYVGTGLGGELFF	TGTGCCAGCAGCTACGTCGGGACAGGGTTGGGCGGGGAGCTGTTTTTT
few	TRBV9	TRBD1	TRBJ2-7	CASSVAPGQGAGEQYF	TGTGCCAGCAGCGTAGCCCCGGGACAGGGGGCGGGGGAGCAGTACTTC
.	TRBV6-5	.	TRBJ2-7	CASSVGPGFSYEQYF	TGTGCCAGCAGCGTCGGGCCAGGGTTCTCCTACGAGCAGTACTTC
.	TRBV7-3	.	TRBJ2-1	CASSKSGQRNEQFF	TGTGCCAGCAGCAAGTCCGGACAGCGGAATGAGCAGTTCTTC
.	TRBV14	.	TRBJ1-1	CASSVGGNTEAFF	TGTGCCAGCAGCGTGGGGGGGAACACTGAAGCTTTCTTT
.	TRBV28	.	TRBJ1-2	CASSLDKTGGYTF	TGTGCCAGCAGCCTGGACAAAACAGGAGGCTACACCTTC
.	TRBV5-1	.	TRBJ2-2	CASSEDGDTGELFF	TGCGCCAGCAGCGAAGACGGGGACACCGGGGAGCTGTTTTTT
once	TRBV19	.	TRBJ1-1	CASSPKNSFRSAFF	TGTGCCAGTAGTCCAAAAAACTCGTTTCGGTCGGCTTTCTTT
few	TRBV15	TRBD2	TRBJ2-1	CATGKREGSDEQFF	TGTGCCACCGGAAAGCGGGAGGGCTCGGATGAGCAGTTCTTC
.	TRBV29-1	TRBD1	TRBJ1-2	CSGRDRTYGYTF	TGCAGCGGAAGGGACAGAACTTATGGCTACACCTTC
.	TRBV7-6	.	TRBJ2-7	CASSLGRDYEQYF	TGTGCCAGCAGCTTGGGCAGGGACTACGAGCAGTACTTC
.	TRBV30	.	TRBJ2-1	CACRDRRNEQFF	TGTGCCTGCCGAGACAGGAGGAATGAGCAGTTCTTC
.	TRBV9	.	TRBJ1-1	CASSVGRGNTEAFF	TGTGCCAGCAGCGTGGGCAGGGGTAACACTGAAGCTTTCTTT
.	TRBV7-9	.	TRBJ2-5	CSSSFLNREETQYF	TGTTCCAGCAGCTTTCTAAACAGAGAAGAGACCCAGTACTTC
.	TRBV18	TRBD1	TRBJ1-3	CASSPQGQSGNTIYF	TGTGCCAGCTCACCACAGGGACAGTCTGGAAACACCATATATTTT
.	TRBV7-3	TRBD2	TRBJ2-2	CASSLNLADTGELFF	TGTGCCAGCAGCTTAAATCTAGCGGACACCGGGGAGCTGTTTTTT
.	TRBV6-6	TRBD2	TRBJ2-5	CASRRTAGGGETQYF	TGTGCCAGCAGACGCACAGCGGGAGGGGGTGAGACCCAGTACTTC
few	TRBV28	TRBD1	TRBJ1-1	CATQGAARREAMNTEAFF	TGTGCCACCCAGGGGGCCGCGCGAAGGGAGGCAATGAACACTGAAGCTTTCTTT
.	TRBV9	.	TRBJ2-3	CASSASVFADTQYF	TGTGCCAGCAGCGCTAGCGTTTTCGCAGATACGCAGTATTTT
.	TRBV11-1	TRBD2	TRBJ2-1	CASSPSGREQFF	TGTGCCAGCAGCCCCAGCGGGAGGGAGCAGTTCTTC
.	TRBV27	TRBD1	TRBJ1-5	CASRPTDRGRVSNQPQHF	TGTGCCAGCAGACCGACGGACAGGGGCCGAGTCTCTAATCAGCCCCAGCATTTT
.	TRBV5-1	.	TRBJ1-4	CASSKGHGQGEKLFF	TGCGCCAGCAGCAAGGGACACGGGCAGGGTGAAAAACTGTTTTTT
.	TRBV2	.	TRBJ1-1	CASTQGEGLAEAFF	TGTGCCAGCACCCAAGGGGAGGGGCTCGCTGAAGCTTTCTTT
once	TRBV4-1	.	TRBJ2-1	CASSQGGPSSYNEQFF	TGCGCCAGCAGCCAAGGAGGGCCCTCATCCTACAATGAGCAGTTCTTC
.	TRBV7-3	.	TRBJ2-1	CASSPGQKLNEQFF	TGTGCCAGCAGCCCCGGACAGAAACTTAATGAGCAGTTCTTC
.	TRBV5-6	TRBD1	TRBJ2-4	CASSRTPDRGRVRNIQYF	TGTGCCAGCAGCCGAACCCCCGACAGGGGGCGCGTTCGGAACATTCAGTACTTC
.	TRBV9	.	TRBJ1-2	CASSVDNNYGYTF	TGTGCCAGCAGCGTAGACAATAACTATGGCTACACCTTC
few	TRBV19	TRBD2	TRBJ2-7	CASRELAGSTYEQYF	TGTGCCAGTAGGGAACTAGCGGGGAGTACCTACGAGCAGTACTTC
.	TRBV4-1	.	TRBJ2-5	CASSPGGSPKETQYF	TGCGCCAGCAGCCCGGGGGGCAGCCCAAAAGAGACCCAGTACTTC
.	TRBV27	.	TRBJ2-7	CASNLGQGLVGEQYF	TGTGCCAGCAACCTAGGGCAGGGTCTTGTGGGTGAGCAGTACTTC
.	TRBV5-5	TRBD1	TRBJ1-1	CASSPRGTFAGTEAFF	TGTGCCAGCAGCCCCAGGGGGACGTTTGCGGGGACTGAAGCTTTCTTT
.	TRBV7-3	TRBD2	TRBJ2-7	CASSFVLGLGSEQYF	TGTGCCAGCAGCTTTGTACTGGGACTAGGATCCGAGCAGTACTTC
few	TRBV7-9	.	TRBJ1-2	CASSLSGVEGYTF	TGTGCCAGCAGCTTATCGGGGGTTGAGGGCTACACCTTC
.	TRBV7-9	TRBD2	TRBJ2-7	CASSLVGGVTYEQYF	TGTGCCAGCAGCTTAGTCGGGGGGGTTACCTACGAGCAGTACTTC
.	TRBV19	.	TRBJ2-2	CASSIVAANTGELFF	TGTGCCAGTAGTATAGTTGCAGCGAACACCGGGGAGCTGTTTTTT
few	TRBV7-9	TRBD2	TRBJ2-2	CASSSGLAGGPGELFF	TGTGCCAGCAGCTCGGGACTAGCGGGGGGCCCCGGGGAGCTGTTTTTT
few	TRBV7-8	TRBD1	TRBJ1-5	CASSKDRVNQPQHF	TGTGCCAGCAGCAAAGACAGGGTCAATCAGCCCCAGCATTTT